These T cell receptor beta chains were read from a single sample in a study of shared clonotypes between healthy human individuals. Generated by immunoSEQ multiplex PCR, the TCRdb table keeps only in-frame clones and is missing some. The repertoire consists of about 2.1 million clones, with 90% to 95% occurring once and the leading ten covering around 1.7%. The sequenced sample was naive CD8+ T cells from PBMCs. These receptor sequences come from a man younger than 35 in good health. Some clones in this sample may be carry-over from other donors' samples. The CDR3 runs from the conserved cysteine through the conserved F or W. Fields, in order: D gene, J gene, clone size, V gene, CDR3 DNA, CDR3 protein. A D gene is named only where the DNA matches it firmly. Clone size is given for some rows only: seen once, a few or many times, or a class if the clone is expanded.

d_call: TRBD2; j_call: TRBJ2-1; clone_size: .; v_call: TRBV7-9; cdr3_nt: TGTGCCAGCAGCTTAGGACTAGCGGGAGCCGAGCAGTTCTTC; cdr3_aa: CASSLGLAGAEQFF
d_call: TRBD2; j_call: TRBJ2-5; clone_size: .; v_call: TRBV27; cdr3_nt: TGTGCCAGCAGTTTTTTAGCGGGAGAGAGAAAGACCCAGTACTTC; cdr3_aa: CASSFLAGERKTQYF
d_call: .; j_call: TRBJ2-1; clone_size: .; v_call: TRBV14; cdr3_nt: TGTGCCAGCAGCCAAAATGAACACGGGTACTACAATGAGCAGTTCTTC; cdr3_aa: CASSQNEHGYYNEQFF
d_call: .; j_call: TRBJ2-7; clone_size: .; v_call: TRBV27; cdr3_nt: TGTGCCAGCAGTTTAAGGGCCGACTGGGGCCACGAGCAGTACTTC; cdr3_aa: CASSLRADWGHEQYF
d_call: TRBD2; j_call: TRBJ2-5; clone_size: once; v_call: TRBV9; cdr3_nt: TGTGCCAGCGCAGCGGGAGGGACTCAAGAGACCCAGTACTTC; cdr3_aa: CASAAGGTQETQYF
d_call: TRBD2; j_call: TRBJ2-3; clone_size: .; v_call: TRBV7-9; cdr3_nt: TGTGCCAGCAGCTTAGCGCTCGGGCGGGAGAGCACAGATACGCAGTATTTT; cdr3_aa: CASSLALGRESTDTQYF
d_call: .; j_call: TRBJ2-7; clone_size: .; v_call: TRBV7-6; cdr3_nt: TGTGCCAGCAGCTTAGGGCCCTCCTACGAGCAGTACTTC; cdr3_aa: CASSLGPSYEQYF
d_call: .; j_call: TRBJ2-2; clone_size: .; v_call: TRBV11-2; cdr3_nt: TGTGCCAGCAGCGGCGGTTACACCGGGGAGCTGTTTTTT; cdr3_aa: CASSGGYTGELFF
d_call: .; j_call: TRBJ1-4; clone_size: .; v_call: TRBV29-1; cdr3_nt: TGCAGCGCCCTTTGGGGCGGGGAAAAACTGTTTTTT; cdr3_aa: CSALWGGEKLFF
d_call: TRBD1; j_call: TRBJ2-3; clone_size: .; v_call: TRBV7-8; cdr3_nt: TGTGCCAGCAGCTTATCCCCGGGACAGGGGCCCGGTTTT; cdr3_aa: CASSLSPGQGPGF
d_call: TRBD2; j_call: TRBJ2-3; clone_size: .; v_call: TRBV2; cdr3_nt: TGTGCCAGCAGTGAGTTGGGACTAGCTTTAGGCACAGATACGCAGTATTTT; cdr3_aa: CASSELGLALGTDTQYF
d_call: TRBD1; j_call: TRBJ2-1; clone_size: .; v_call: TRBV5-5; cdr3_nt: TGTGCCAGCAGCTTGGCCGGGACAGGGTCCTACAATGAGCAGTTCTTC; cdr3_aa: CASSLAGTGSYNEQFF
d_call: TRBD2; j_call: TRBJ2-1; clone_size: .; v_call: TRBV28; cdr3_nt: TGTGCCAGCAGTCTCCCACGGGAGGTTTGGGATGAGCAGTTCTTC; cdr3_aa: CASSLPREVWDEQFF
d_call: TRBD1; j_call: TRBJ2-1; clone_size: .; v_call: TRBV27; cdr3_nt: TGTGCCAGCAGTGTCAGGGGGAATGAGCAGTTCTTC; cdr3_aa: CASSVRGNEQFF
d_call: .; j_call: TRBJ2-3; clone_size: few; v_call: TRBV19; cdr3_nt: TGTGCCAGTAGCCCCTCAGGAGATACGCAGTATTTT; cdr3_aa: CASSPSGDTQYF
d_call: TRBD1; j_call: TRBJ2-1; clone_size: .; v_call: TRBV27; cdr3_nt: TGTGCCAGCAGCCTGACAGGGGGGGGCAATGAGCAGTTCTTC; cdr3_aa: CASSLTGGGNEQFF
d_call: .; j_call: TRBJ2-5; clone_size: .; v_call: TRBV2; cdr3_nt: TGTGCCAGCAGTGAACGGAGGACAGCCGCCCAAGAGACCCAGTACTTC; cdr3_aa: CASSERRTAAQETQYF
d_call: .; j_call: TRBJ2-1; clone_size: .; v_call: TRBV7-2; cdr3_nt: TGTGCCAGCAGCTTCGCCGGCGTCCTTCGCTCCTACAATGAGCAGTTCTTC; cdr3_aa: CASSFAGVLRSYNEQFF
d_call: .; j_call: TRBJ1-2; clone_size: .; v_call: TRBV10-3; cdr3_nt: TGTGCCATCAGTGAGTCGAAGGGACGACAGGCTTATGGCTACACCTTC; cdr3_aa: CAISESKGRQAYGYTF
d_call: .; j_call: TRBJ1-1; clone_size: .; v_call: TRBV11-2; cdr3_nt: TGTGCCAGCAGCCCCCTGGGGGGGGTGAACACTGAAGCTTTCTTT; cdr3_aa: CASSPLGGVNTEAFF
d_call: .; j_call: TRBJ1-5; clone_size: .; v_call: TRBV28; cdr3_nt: TGTGCCAGCCGGTCCCTATTTAGTCAGCCCCAGCATTTT; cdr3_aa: CASRSLFSQPQHF
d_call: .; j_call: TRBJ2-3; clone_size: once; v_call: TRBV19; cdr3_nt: TGTGCCAGTAGTATAAGGATCGCAGATACGCAGTATTTT; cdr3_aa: CASSIRIADTQYF
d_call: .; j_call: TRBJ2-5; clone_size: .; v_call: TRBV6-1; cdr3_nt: TGTGCCAGCAGTGGTTTAGCGTCGGGGGAGACCCAGTACTTC; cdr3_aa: CASSGLASGETQYF
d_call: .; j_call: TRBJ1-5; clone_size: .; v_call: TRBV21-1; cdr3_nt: TGTGCCAGCAGCAAAGAACAGGGGGCTAATCAGCCCCAGCATTTT; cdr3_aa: CASSKEQGANQPQHF
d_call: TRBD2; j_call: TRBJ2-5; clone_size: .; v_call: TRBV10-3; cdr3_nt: TGTGCCATCAGTGATCCCGGGGGCGGGAGGGCCTTAGAGACCCAGTACTTC; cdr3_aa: CAISDPGGGRALETQYF
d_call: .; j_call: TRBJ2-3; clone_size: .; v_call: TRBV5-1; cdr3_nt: TGCGCCAGCAGCCCGACGGGAGAGGTAGATACGCAGTATTTT; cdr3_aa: CASSPTGEVDTQYF
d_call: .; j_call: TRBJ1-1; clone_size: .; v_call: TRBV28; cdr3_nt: TGTGCCAGCAGTCGAGGGGCGACCACTGAAGCTTTCTTT; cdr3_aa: CASSRGATTEAFF
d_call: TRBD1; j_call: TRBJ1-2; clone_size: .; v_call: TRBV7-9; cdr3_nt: TGTGCCAGCAGCTTACGGACAGGGGACCCTGACTATGGCTACACCTTC; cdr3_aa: CASSLRTGDPDYGYTF
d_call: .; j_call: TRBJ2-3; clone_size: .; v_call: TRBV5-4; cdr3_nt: TGTGCCAGCGGATACAGCGGTAATCCGCAGTATTTT; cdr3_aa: CASGYSGNPQYF
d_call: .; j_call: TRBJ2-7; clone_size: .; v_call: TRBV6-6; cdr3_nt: TGTGCCAGCAGTACCCCATCCGGGGGTGCCGACGAGCAGTACTTC; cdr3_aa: CASSTPSGGADEQYF
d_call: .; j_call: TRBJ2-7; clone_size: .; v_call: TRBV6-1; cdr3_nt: TGTGCCAGCAGTCCCCGTGAAACATACGAGCAGTACTTC; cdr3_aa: CASSPRETYEQYF
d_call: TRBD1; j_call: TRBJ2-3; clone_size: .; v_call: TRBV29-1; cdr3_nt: TGCAGCGTTGAAGTGGGCTTTCGGACAGGGGGCTTAGATACGCAGTATTTT; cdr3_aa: CSVEVGFRTGGLDTQYF
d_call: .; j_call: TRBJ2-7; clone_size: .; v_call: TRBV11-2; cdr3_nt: TGTGCCAGCAGCTTGGGCCTCGAGCAGTACTTC; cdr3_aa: CASSLGLEQYF
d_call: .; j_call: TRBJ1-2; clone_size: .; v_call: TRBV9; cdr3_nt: TGTGCCAGCAGCCCTCTGGGGGCGCGGATGGGTGGCTACACCTTC; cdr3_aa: CASSPLGARMGGYTF
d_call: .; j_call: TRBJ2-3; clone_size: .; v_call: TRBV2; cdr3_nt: TGTGCCAGCAGTGAAGCACCGGCCCACGGTAGAGGGACAGATACGCAGTATTTT; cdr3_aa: CASSEAPAHGRGTDTQYF
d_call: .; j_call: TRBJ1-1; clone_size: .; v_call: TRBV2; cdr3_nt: TGTGCCAGTTTCCAGGGGTTTATGAACACTGAAGCTTTCTTT; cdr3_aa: CASFQGFMNTEAFF
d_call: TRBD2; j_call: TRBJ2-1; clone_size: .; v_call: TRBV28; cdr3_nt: TGTGCCAGCAGTCCAGGGACTAGCGGGAGTGAGCAGTTCTTC; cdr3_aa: CASSPGTSGSEQFF
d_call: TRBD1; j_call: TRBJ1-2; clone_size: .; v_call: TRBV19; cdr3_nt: TGTGCCAGTAGTCCGTCCGGGACAGGGCCCTATGGCTACACCTTC; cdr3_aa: CASSPSGTGPYGYTF
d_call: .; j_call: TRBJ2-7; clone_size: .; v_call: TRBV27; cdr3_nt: TGTGCCAGCAGTGAGACCGGGCCTAGCTACGAGCAGTACTTC; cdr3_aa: CASSETGPSYEQYF
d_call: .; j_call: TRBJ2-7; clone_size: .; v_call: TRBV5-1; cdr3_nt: TGCGCCAGCAGCCCGGGCGGGGAAAGATCGTACGAGCAGTACTTC; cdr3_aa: CASSPGGERSYEQYF
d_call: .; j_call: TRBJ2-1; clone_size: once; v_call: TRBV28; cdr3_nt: TGTGCCAGCAGTATTGGTCCTCTACGATCCTACAATGAGCAGTTCTTC; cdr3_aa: CASSIGPLRSYNEQFF
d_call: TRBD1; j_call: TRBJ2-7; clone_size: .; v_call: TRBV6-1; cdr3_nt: TGTGCCAGCAGTGTATACGGGACAGACTTCTCCTACGAGCAGTACTTC; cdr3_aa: CASSVYGTDFSYEQYF
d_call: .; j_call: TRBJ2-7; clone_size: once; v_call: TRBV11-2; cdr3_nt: TGTGCCAGCAGCTTAGAGGCGAGTTTCCACGAGCAGTACTTC; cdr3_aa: CASSLEASFHEQYF
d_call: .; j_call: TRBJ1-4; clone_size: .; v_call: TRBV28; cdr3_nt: TGTGCCAGCCAACGCCGGATGAATGAAAAACTGTTTTTT; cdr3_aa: CASQRRMNEKLFF
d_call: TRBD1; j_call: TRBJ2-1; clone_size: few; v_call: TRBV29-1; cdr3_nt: TGCAGCGCTAGGGACAGCTACAATGAGCAGTTCTTC; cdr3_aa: CSARDSYNEQFF
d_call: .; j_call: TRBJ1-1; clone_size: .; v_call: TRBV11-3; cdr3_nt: TGTGCCAGCAGCTCGGGACGTGGAGGGGGCACTGAAGCTTTCTTT; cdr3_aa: CASSSGRGGGTEAFF
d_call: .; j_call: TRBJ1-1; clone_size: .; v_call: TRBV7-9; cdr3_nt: TGTGCCAGCGCCTTTATCCGAACGAACACTGAAGCTTTCTTT; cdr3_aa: CASAFIRTNTEAFF
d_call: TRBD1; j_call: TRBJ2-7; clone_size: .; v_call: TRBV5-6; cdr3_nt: TGTGCCAGCAGCCCAGGGACAGGGGGCTACGAGCAGTACTTC; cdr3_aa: CASSPGTGGYEQYF
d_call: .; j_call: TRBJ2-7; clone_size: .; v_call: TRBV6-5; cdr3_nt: TGTGCCAGCAGTCCCCGGCCGACGATTGGTAACGAGCAGTACTTC; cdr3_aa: CASSPRPTIGNEQYF
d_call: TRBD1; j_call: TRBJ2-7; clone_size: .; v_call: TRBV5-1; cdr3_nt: TGCGCCAGCAGCTTAGACAGGGCCGCCTACGAGCAGTACTTC; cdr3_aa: CASSLDRAAYEQYF
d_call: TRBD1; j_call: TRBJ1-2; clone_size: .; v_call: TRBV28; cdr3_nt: TGTGCCAGCAGTTTCCGAACAGGGGGCGCCTATGGCTACACCTTC; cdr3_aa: CASSFRTGGAYGYTF